This entry lists 18 T cell receptor beta chains sequenced from one sample in a study of cytomegalovirus exposure and HLA in healthy donors. TCRdb's table, derived via immunoSEQ multiplex PCR, lists solely in-frame clones and lacks some. The data hold roughly 80,000 clones, with around 94% observed a single time. The sequencing sample was made of PBMCs. The source is a woman in her late teens or twenties in good health and CMV-seronegative.

This sequence joins TRBV6-1 and TRBJ2-1; a weak D match, TRBD2 (6 bases). V dropped 10 bases and J dropped 9 bases, with 19 bases sitting between them. In germline, CDR1 is MNHNS, CDR2 SASEGT. There are 13 residues in the CDR3. DNA of the CDR3: TGTGCCACTACCCAAGGAGGGCCTAGTGAGCAGTTCTTC. This sequence encodes CATTQGGPSEQFF.

This chain connects TRBV11-3 to TRBJ2-1, with 8 nucleotides matching TRBD1. Germline V lookup: CDR1 SGHNT, CDR2 YENEEA. The CDR3 extends over 16 amino acids. The V gene end was trimmed by 6 bases and the J gene end by 8 bases; junction bases not matched to a gene: 15. The CDR3 region is CASRDRTGIRNHEQFF. CDR3 DNA sequence: TGTGCCAGCAGGGATAGGACAGGGATTAGGAATCATGAGCAGTTCTTC.

The CDR3 is CASLTGGSYGANVLTF. CDR3 DNA: TGTGCCAGTCTGACAGGGGGCTCATATGGGGCCAACGTCCTGACTTTC. This chain links TRBV6-6 with TRBJ2-6; 10 nucleotides line up with TRBD1. The trim removed 9 bases at V and 3 bases at J, leaving 8 bases unmatched. Germline V gives CDR1 MNHNY, CDR2 SVGAGI (reference sequence). CDR3 size: 16 residues.

This sequence joins TRBV5-6 and TRBJ1-1; TRBD1 might be the D (6 bases). The V and J ends lost 6 bases and 1 base respectively, with 10 bases between them. This CDR3 is 13 amino acids long. In germline, CDR1 is SGHDT, CDR2 YYEEEE. CDR3 DNA sequence: TGTGCCAGCATTCAGGGGCGGAACACTGAAGCTTTCTTT. Translated, it gives CASIQGRNTEAFF. Looking up the rest from reference TRBV5-6 and TRBJ1-1 gives the full variable domain: DAGVTQSPTHLIKTRGQQVTLRCSPKSGHDTVSWYQQALGQGPQFIFQYYEEEERQRGNFPDRFSGHQFPNYSSELNVNALLLGDSALYLCASIQGRNTEAFFGQGTRLTVV.

This chain joins TRBV4-2 and TRBJ2-7; 7 nucleotides line up with TRBD1. The CDR3 contains 17 residues. V shed 2 bases and J 2 bases; nucleotides not matched to a gene: 12. Germline values: CDR1 LGHNA, CDR2 YNFKEQ. CDR3 coding DNA: TGTGCCAGCAGCCAAAATATCAATTACGGGACAGCCTACGAGCAGTACTTC. Translation gives CASSQNINYGTAYEQYF.

V is TRBV4-2 and J is TRBJ2-7, with D possibly being TRBD1 (6 bases). Trimming stripped 0 bases from V and 2 bases from J, with 14 bases between. Germline CDR1 is LGHNA and CDR2 is YNFKEQ. CDR3 length: 16 residues. In nucleotides, the CDR3 is TGTGCCAGCAGCCAAGAGTCGGGACACCGAACCTACGAGCAGTACTTC. It is translated as CASSQESGHRTYEQYF.

This chain joins TRBV19 and TRBJ1-2; 9 bases match TRBD1. The V and J ends lost 4 bases and 7 bases, in that order; junction bases with no gene match: 7. CDR1 LNHDA and CDR2 SQIVND come from the germline V gene (reference sequence). The CDR3 is made up of 14 amino acids. The CDR3 is CASSTGTGSGGYTF. The CDR3 region has the DNA TGTGCCAGTAGTACCGGGACAGGGTCCGGTGGCTACACCTTC.

The rearrangement uses TRBV7-9 and TRBJ1-1, with TRBD1 identical over 7 bases. Germline lookup yields CDR1 SEHNR and CDR2 FQNEAQ (reference sequence). With V trimmed by 3 bases and J by 6 bases, 7 bases remained unmatched. The CDR3 has 14 residues. This chain's CDR3 is CASSFRQGGPEAFF. The CDR3 DNA reads TGTGCCAGCAGCTTTCGACAGGGCGGGCCTGAAGCTTTCTTT.

The chain is built from TRBV7-2 and TRBJ2-5; the match to TRBD2 covers 10 bases. Trimming at V came to 2 bases and at J to 4 bases, leaving 7 bases not matched to a gene. Germline assignment: CDR1 SGHTA and CDR2 FQGNSA. CDR3 length equals 16 residues. This CDR3 reads CASSLSRASGRETQYF. The CDR3 region has the DNA TGTGCCAGCAGCTTAAGCCGGGCTAGCGGGAGAGAGACCCAGTACTTC.

The chain employs TRBV27 and TRBJ2-7; 12 positions match TRBD2. CDR1 is MNHEY and CDR2 is SMNVEV in the germline V gene (reference sequence). The ends lost 7 bases at V and 3 bases at J; junction bases unmatched: 16. CDR3 length: 18 amino acids. Written as DNA, the CDR3 is TGTGCCAGCAACCTACCCCCACAACTAGCGGGGGGCCGCTACGAGCAGTACTTC. Amino acid sequence: CASNLPPQLAGGRYEQYF.

This clone has only one observation. The chain combines TRBV6-1 with TRBJ2-2, with TRBD1 identical over 7 bases. The CDR3 is 15 amino acids. CDR1 and CDR2 from the germline V gene are MNHNS and SASEGT. Trimming removed 8 bases from V and 0 bases from J; junction bases left unmatched: 6. The CDR3 loop reads CASHKGAANTGELFF. CDR3 nucleotide sequence: TGTGCCAGCCACAAGGGGGCCGCGAACACCGGGGAGCTGTTTTTT.

V gene TRBV11-2 combines with J gene TRBJ2-1, with 7 bases that match TRBD1. Unmatched junction bases numbered 9, after V lost 8 bases and J lost 8 bases. The CDR3 is 13 residues long. Per the germline V gene, CDR1 is SGHAT and CDR2 is FQNNGV. The CDR3 DNA reads TGTGCCAGCGGCATTCGAGGGGGCGATGAGCAGTTCTTC. Protein sequence: CASGIRGGDEQFF. Full variable domain (remainder filled in from reference TRBV11-2 and TRBJ2-1): EAGVAQSPRYKIIEKRQSVAFWCNPISGHATLYWYQQILGQGPKLLIQFQNNGVVDDSQLPKDRFSAERLKGVDSTLKIQPAKLEDSAVYLCASGIRGGDEQFFGPGTRLTVL.

The chain employs TRBV10-2 and TRBJ2-7; the match to TRBD2 covers 7 bases. J gave up 4 bases and V 7 bases, and 7 bases lay outside the gene matches. Germline V gene lookup returns CDR1 WSHSY and CDR2 SAAADI. The CDR3 is 13 amino acids. The CDR3, as DNA: TGCGCCAGCACGGAGCGGGGACGGTACGAGCAGTACTTC. This gives the protein CASTERGRYEQYF.

The chain employs TRBV14 and TRBJ2-5, with a weak D call TRBD2 (6 bases). V gave up 0 bases and J gave up 7 bases, with 21 bases separating them. In germline, CDR1 is SGHDN, CDR2 FVKESK. There are 17 residues in the CDR3. The chain's CDR3 is CASSQEGEGARRGTQYF. The CDR3 coding sequence is TGTGCCAGCAGCCAAGAGGGAGAGGGTGCCCGGCGGGGGACCCAGTACTTC.

The J gene is TRBJ2-2, the V gene TRBV28; 8 bases line up with TRBD2. Germline V CDR1 and CDR2: MDHEN, SYDVKM. J lost 7 bases, V lost 2 bases, and 6 bases had no gene match. This CDR3 is 15 amino acids long. This chain's CDR3 is CASSLPLSGGGELFF. As DNA, the CDR3 is TGTGCCAGCAGTTTACCCTTGAGCGGGGGCGGGGAGCTGTTTTTT.

The gene calls are TRBV27 and TRBJ2-2; D perhaps matches TRBD2 (6 bases). This CDR3 spans 16 amino acids. The ends were cut back, 2 bases at V and 7 bases at J, with 17 bases in the middle. Germline CDR1 is MNHEY and CDR2 is SMNVEV (reference sequence). CDR3 sequence reads: CASSLRFFGGIGELFF. As DNA, the CDR3 is TGTGCCAGCAGTTTAAGATTTTTCGGGGGAATCGGGGAGCTGTTTTTT.

The gene calls are TRBV5-8 and TRBJ1-5, with 9 bases that match TRBD1. CDR1 is SGHTS and CDR2 is YDEGEE in the germline V gene. CDR3 size: 16 residues. V gave up 1 base and J gave up 2 bases; unmatched junction bases: 4. This CDR3 is CASSLSQGARNQPQHF. CDR3 coding DNA: TGTGCCAGCAGCTTGTCACAGGGGGCGCGCAATCAGCCCCAGCATTTT.

The rearrangement uses TRBV6-6 and TRBJ2-7; 11 bases match TRBD2. The germline gives CDR1 MNHNY, CDR2 SVGAGI (reference sequence). This CDR3 region has 15 residues. J was trimmed by 2 bases and V by 6 bases; bases with no gene match: 6. The CDR3 nucleotides read TGTGCCAGCAGAGAACTAGCGGGGGCCACCTACGAGCAGTACTTC. It specifies CASRELAGATYEQYF.